Listed below are T cell receptor beta chains from one sample, sequenced in a study of T cell responses to AZD1222 COVID-19 vaccine. TCRdb's copy holds only in-frame clones and misses some; the assay was immunoSEQ multiplex PCR. This table holds about 180,000 clones, around 94% found once. The sequencing used peripheral blood, collected 28 days after the second AZD1222 dose. These TCRs come from an adult who received the AZD1222 COVID-19 vaccine. The CDR3 runs from the conserved cysteine through the conserved F or W. D genes are given only for firm matches. Clone size is not always given. Where it is, it says once, few, many or a class for expanded clones.

clone_size j_call v_call d_call cdr3_aa cdr3_nt
. TRBJ1-1 TRBV25-1 . CASSDPPRAFF TGTGCCAGCAGTGATCCCCCCCGAGCTTTCTTT
. TRBJ2-2 TRBV6-5 TRBD1 CASSFRDSANTGELFF TGTGCCAGCAGTTTCCGGGACAGCGCGAACACCGGGGAGCTGTTTTTT
few TRBJ1-1 TRBV6-2/TRBV6-3 . CASSYQVENTEAFF TGTGCCAGCAGTTACCAGGTGGAGAACACTGAAGCTTTCTTT
. TRBJ1-1 TRBV5-6 TRBD1 CASSLVPGQGAEAFF TGTGCCAGCAGCTTGGTTCCGGGACAGGGAGCTGAAGCTTTCTTT
once TRBJ2-7 TRBV27 . CASSLRGPSRSHEQYF TGTGCCAGCAGTTTAAGGGGTCCCTCTCGTAGCCACGAGCAGTACTTC
. TRBJ1-5 TRBV30 . CAWSVGSNQPQHF TGTGCCTGGAGTGTGGGTAGCAATCAGCCCCAGCATTTT
. TRBJ2-6 TRBV5-6 . CASRFWRGRESGANVLTF TGTGCCAGCAGGTTTTGGAGGGGGAGAGAATCTGGGGCCAACGTCCTGACTTTC
. TRBJ1-1 TRBV3-1/TRBV3-2 . CASSSTGNTEAFF TGTGCCAGCAGCTCAACGGGGAACACTGAAGCTTTCTTT
. TRBJ2-1 TRBV4-1 TRBD2 CASSQSPLAGATSSYNEQFF TGCGCCAGCAGCCAAAGCCCACTAGCGGGGGCCACGAGCTCCTACAATGAGCAGTTCTTC
. TRBJ2-1 TRBV25-1 TRBD2 CASRLAGHNEQFF TGTGCCAGCAGACTAGCGGGTCACAATGAGCAGTTCTTC
. TRBJ1-6 TRBV5-5 . CASSLALGTSSYNSPLHF TGTGCCAGCAGCTTGGCATTGGGGACAAGCTCCTATAATTCACCCCTCCACTTT
. TRBJ2-1 TRBV28 . CASKSLSEVNEQFF TGTGCCAGCAAATCCCTCAGCGAAGTCAATGAGCAGTTCTTC
. TRBJ2-5 TRBV28 . CASTPEVLGFQETQYF TGTGCCAGCACCCCCGAGGTCTTGGGGTTCCAAGAGACCCAGTACTTC
. TRBJ2-1 TRBV24-1 TRBD2 CASSAAEPWPGLEIYNEQFF TGTGCCAGCTCTGCTGCTGAGCCCTGGCCGGGACTAGAGATTTACAATGAGCAGTTCTTC
. TRBJ2-2 TRBV3-1/TRBV3-2 . CASSQGRGTGELFF TGTGCCAGCAGCCAAGGGAGAGGCACCGGGGAGCTGTTTTTT
. TRBJ1-1 TRBV7-9 . CASSLAGPNTEAFF TGTGCCAGCAGCTTAGCCGGGCCGAACACTGAAGCTTTCTTT
. TRBJ2-7 TRBV6-2/TRBV6-3 . CASSLGREQYF TGTGCCAGCAGCCTGGGTCGCGAGCAGTACTTC
. TRBJ1-2 TRBV19 . CASTINPRDLDYGYTF TGTGCCAGTACCATAAACCCCAGGGATCTGGACTATGGCTACACCTTC
. TRBJ2-2 TRBV7-3 TRBD2 CASSSPVAGVNTGELFF TGTGCCAGCAGCTCCCCAGTAGCGGGGGTAAACACCGGGGAGCTGTTTTTT
. TRBJ2-3 TRBV30 . CAWSSGSALGTDTQYF TGTGCCTGGAGTAGTGGATCCGCCCTTGGCACAGATACGCAGTATTTT
. TRBJ1-1 TRBV6-5 . CASSYQGRFMNTEAFF TGTGCCAGCAGTTACCAGGGCCGATTCATGAACACTGAAGCTTTCTTT
. TRBJ1-2 TRBV5-6 TRBD1 CASSLAGQGDTTNYGYTF TGTGCCAGCAGCTTGGCCGGACAGGGGGACACGACTAACTATGGCTACACCTTC
. TRBJ1-5 TRBV4-1 . CASSPISEGLLSNQPQHF TGCGCCAGCAGCCCGATAAGTGAGGGACTCCTTAGCAATCAGCCCCAGCATTTT
. TRBJ2-3 TRBV10-3 . CAISAPGSADTQYF TGTGCCATCAGCGCCCCGGGTTCCGCAGATACGCAGTATTTT
. TRBJ2-2 TRBV12-5 TRBD1 CASLRDRTNTGELFF TGTGCTAGTCTCCGGGACAGGACGAACACCGGGGAGCTGTTTTTT
. TRBJ1-5 TRBV23-1 . CASSQSVTAYSNQPQHF TGCGCCAGCAGTCAATCGGTGACGGCTTATAGCAATCAGCCCCAGCATTTT
. TRBJ1-1 TRBV18 . CASRRVQGIGTEAFF TGTGCCAGCCGACGAGTCCAGGGAATCGGCACTGAAGCTTTCTTT
once TRBJ2-7 TRBV18 TRBD1 CASSTSGTGAYEQYF TGTGCCAGCTCAACCAGTGGGACAGGGGCCTACGAGCAGTACTTC
. TRBJ1-3 TRBV5-6 . CASSFTGHSGNTIYF TGTGCCAGCAGCTTTACAGGGCACTCTGGAAACACCATATATTTT
. TRBJ1-2 TRBV29-1 . CSVDSKGSDYGYTF TGCAGCGTTGACTCCAAGGGGTCCGACTATGGCTACACCTTC
. TRBJ2-7 TRBV5-1 TRBD2 CASSPVLTSGYEQYF TGCGCCAGCAGCCCCGTTTTGACTAGCGGCTACGAGCAGTACTTC
few TRBJ1-2 TRBV28 . CASSLVSGFYGYTF TGTGCCAGCAGTTTGGTCAGTGGTTTCTATGGCTACACCTTC
. TRBJ2-2 TRBV30 . CAWIFIKTGELFF TGTGCCTGGATCTTCATTAAGACCGGGGAGCTGTTTTTT
. TRBJ2-6 TRBV11-2 . CASSLAGTISGANVLTF TGTGCCAGCAGCTTGGCCGGGACAATCTCTGGGGCCAACGTCCTGACTTTC
. TRBJ1-1 TRBV9 . CASSVVEAGGTEAFF TGTGCCAGCAGCGTAGTAGAGGCCGGGGGCACTGAAGCTTTCTTT
. TRBJ1-4 TRBV3-1/TRBV3-2 . CASSQARNEKLFF TGTGCCAGCAGCCAAGCCAGAAATGAAAAACTGTTTTTT
. TRBJ1-1 TRBV12-5 TRBD1 CASGLERQGGEAFF TGTGCTAGTGGTTTGGAACGACAGGGCGGTGAAGCTTTCTTT
. TRBJ1-2 TRBV3-1/TRBV3-2 . CVSSQEQSHSTTF TGTGTCAGCAGCCAAGAGCAGTCCCACTCGACCACCTTC
. TRBJ1-6 TRBV11-2 . CASRSWGHQGNSPLHF TGTGCCAGCAGGTCCTGGGGGCACCAGGGGAATTCACCCCTCCACTTT
few TRBJ1-2 TRBV12-3/TRBV12-4 . CASSLQDYGYTF TGTGCCAGCAGTTTGCAGGACTATGGCTACACCTTC